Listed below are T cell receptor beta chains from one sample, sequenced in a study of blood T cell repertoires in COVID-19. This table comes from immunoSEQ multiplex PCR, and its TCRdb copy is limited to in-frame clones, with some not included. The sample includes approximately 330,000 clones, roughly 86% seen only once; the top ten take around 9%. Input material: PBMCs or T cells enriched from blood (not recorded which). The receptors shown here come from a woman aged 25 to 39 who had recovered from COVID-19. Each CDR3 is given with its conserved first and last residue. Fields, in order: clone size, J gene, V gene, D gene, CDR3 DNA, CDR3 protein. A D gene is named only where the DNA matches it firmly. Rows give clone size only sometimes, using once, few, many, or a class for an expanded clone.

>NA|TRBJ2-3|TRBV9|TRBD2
TGTGCCAGCAGCGTACGGCGGGAGAGTCAAGATACGCAGTATTTT
CASSVRRESQDTQYF
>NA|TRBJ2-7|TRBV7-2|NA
TGTGCCAGCAGCTTAGAGCCTCCGGGGAGGACTGTTACCTACGAGCAGTACTTC
CASSLEPPGRTVTYEQYF
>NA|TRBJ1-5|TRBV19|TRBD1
TGTGCCAGTAGTACCGCCGGGACAGGGTCCCCGCCCCAGCATTTT
CASSTAGTGSPPQHF
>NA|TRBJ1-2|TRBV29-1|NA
TGCAGCGTTGGACAACCGGGAGGCTATGGCTACACCTTC
CSVGQPGGYGYTF
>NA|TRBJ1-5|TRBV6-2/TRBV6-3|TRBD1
TGTGCCAGCAGCCGACAAGCCCAGGGGGCTTATAGCAATCAGCCCCAGCATTTT
CASSRQAQGAYSNQPQHF
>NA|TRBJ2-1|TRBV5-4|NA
TGTGCCAGCAGCTTGCCCGGGAATATCAATGAGCAGTTCTTC
CASSLPGNINEQFF
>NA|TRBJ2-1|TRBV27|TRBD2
TGTGCCAGCACTCCCTCGGGGGGTCACAATGAGCAGTTCTTC
CASTPSGGHNEQFF
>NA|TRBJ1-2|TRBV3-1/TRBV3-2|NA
TGTGCCAGCAGCCAAGGGCCCGGGGGCTATGGCTACACCTTC
CASSQGPGGYGYTF
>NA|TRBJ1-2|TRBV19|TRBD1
TGTGCCAGTAATATCTTGACAGGGGGCTATGGCTACACCTTC
CASNILTGGYGYTF
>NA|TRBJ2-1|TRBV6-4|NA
TGTGCCAGCAGTGCGTCGAGCGGACCATACAATGAGCAGTTCTTC
CASSASSGPYNEQFF
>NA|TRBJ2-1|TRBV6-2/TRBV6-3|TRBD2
TGTGCCAGCAGTTACGTGAGTAGCGGGGGATATGAAGGTGAGCAGTTCTTC
CASSYVSSGGYEGEQFF
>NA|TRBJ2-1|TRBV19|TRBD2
TGTGCCAGTAGTATTGGGAGGGACCTCTCCTACAATGAGCAGTTCTTC
CASSIGRDLSYNEQFF
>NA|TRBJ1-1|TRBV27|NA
TGTGCCAGCAGTTTGGGGGACATCCGAGTCACTGAAGCTTTCTTT
CASSLGDIRVTEAFF
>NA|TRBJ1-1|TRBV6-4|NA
TGTGCCAGCAGAGGGGGGGGAAAAGCTTTCTTT
CASRGGGKAFF
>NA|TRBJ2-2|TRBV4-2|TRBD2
TGTGCCAGCAGCCAAATCGTTAGCGGGGATTTCACCGGGGAGCTGTTTTTT
CASSQIVSGDFTGELFF
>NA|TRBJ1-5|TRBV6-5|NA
TGTGCCAGCAGTTGGGCGCTCAATCAGCCCCAGCATTTT
CASSWALNQPQHF
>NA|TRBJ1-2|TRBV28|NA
NA
CASSFFGERGYTF
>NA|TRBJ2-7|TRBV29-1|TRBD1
TGCAGCGTCCCTACGGACAGGGGTGCCTACGAGCAGTACTTC
CSVPTDRGAYEQYF
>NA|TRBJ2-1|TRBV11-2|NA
TGTGCCAGCAGCTTAGATCACGAGAGGCACAATGAGCAGTTCTTC
CASSLDHERHNEQFF
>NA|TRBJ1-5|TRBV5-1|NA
TGCGCCAGCAGCCTCCACCAAAATACTACAGGAATCAATCAGCCCCAGCATTTT
CASSLHQNTTGINQPQHF
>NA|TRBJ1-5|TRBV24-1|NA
TGTGCCACCAGTGATCGGGGGTCTCAGCCCCAGCATTTT
CATSDRGSQPQHF
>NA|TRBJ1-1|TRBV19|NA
TGTGCCAGTAGTATATTCTCAGGGTTGAACACTGAAGCTTTCTTT
CASSIFSGLNTEAFF
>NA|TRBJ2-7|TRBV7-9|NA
TGTGCCAGCAGTTTCAGGGACTACGAGCAGTACTTC
CASSFRDYEQYF
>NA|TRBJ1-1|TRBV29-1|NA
TGCAGCGTAATCAAGAGCACTGAAGCTTTCTTT
CSVIKSTEAFF
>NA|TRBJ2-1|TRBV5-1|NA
TGCGCCAGCAGCTCGGCCGGGTTTACTGAGCAGTTCTTC
CASSSAGFTEQFF
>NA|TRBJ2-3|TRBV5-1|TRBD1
TGCGCCAGCAGCCCGGACCGGGACAGGGGACGGTATACGCAGTATTTT
CASSPDRDRGRYTQYF
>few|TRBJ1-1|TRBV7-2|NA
TGTGCCAGCAGCTCGGGACAGAACACTGAAGCTTTCTTT
CASSSGQNTEAFF
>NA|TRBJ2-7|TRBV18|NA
TGTGCCAGCTCCCCATCCATTGGGGGGATGTTAGCCTACGAGCAGTACTTC
CASSPSIGGMLAYEQYF
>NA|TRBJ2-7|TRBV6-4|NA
TGTGCCAGCAGTGAGAATCCGCAGGCCCCTGACGAGCAGTACTTC
CASSENPQAPDEQYF
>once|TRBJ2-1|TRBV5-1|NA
TGCGCCAGCACCGATTTGAGCTCCTACAATGAGCAGTTCTTC
CASTDLSSYNEQFF
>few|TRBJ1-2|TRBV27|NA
TGTGCCAGCAGTTTAACATTCGCCCCCCTGAACGATAACTATGGCTACACCTTC
CASSLTFAPLNDNYGYTF
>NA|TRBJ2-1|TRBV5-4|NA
TGTGCCAGCAGCCGATCGAGCAATGAGCAGTTCTTC
CASSRSSNEQFF
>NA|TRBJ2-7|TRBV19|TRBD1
TGTGCCAGTAGTACCCGGGACAGGCTGGGCGAGCAGTACTTC
CASSTRDRLGEQYF
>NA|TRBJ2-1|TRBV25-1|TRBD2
TGTGCCAGCAAGGCTAGCGGCTACAATGAGCAGTTCTTC
CASKASGYNEQFF
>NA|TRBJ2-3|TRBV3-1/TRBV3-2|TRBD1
TGTGCCAGCAGCCAAGAATCCGGGACAGGGGGCGTCGGAGATACGCAGTATTTT
CASSQESGTGGVGDTQYF
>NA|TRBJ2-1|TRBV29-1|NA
TGCAGCGTTGAAGATCGACAGCTAGAGCAGTTCTTC
CSVEDRQLEQFF
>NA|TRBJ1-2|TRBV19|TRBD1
TGTGCCAGTAGTACTATGAGGGGGCAGACAACAGACTTC
CASSTMRGQTTDF
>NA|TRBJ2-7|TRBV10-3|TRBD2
TGTGCCATCAGTCCAACAGCCGCGGGAGGGATAACCTACGAGCAGTACTTC
CAISPTAAGGITYEQYF
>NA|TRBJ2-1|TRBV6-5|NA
TGTGCCAGCAGAGACTGGGGGGAGACCTACAATGAGCAGTTCTTC
CASRDWGETYNEQFF
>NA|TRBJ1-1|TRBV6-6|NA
TGTGCCAGCAGTTACGGGCCAGTAATGAAGACTGAAGCTTTCTTT
CASSYGPVMKTEAFF
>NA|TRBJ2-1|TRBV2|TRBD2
TGTGCCAGCAGGGCGATCGCGGGAGAATCCTACAATGAGCAGTTCTTC
CASRAIAGESYNEQFF